These 26 T cell receptor beta chains came from one sample sequenced in a study of T cell repertoires in ileal Crohn's disease. Profiled with immunoSEQ multiplex PCR; TCRdb holds only in-frame clones, not every one. The sample has 25,000 to 30,000 clones; about 81% are singletons. The specimen sequenced was ileal tissue. These receptors were collected from an adult with Crohn's disease.

The chain is built from TRBV7-9 and TRBJ1-1; D gene unclear. This CDR3 is 14 amino acids long. Germline-derived CDR1 and CDR2 are SEHNR and FQNEAQ (reference sequence). V was pared by 3 bases and J by 1 base, with 9 bases between. The CDR3 loop is CASSFGGGNTEAFF. The CDR3 DNA is TGTGCCAGCAGCTTTGGCGGCGGGAACACTGAAGCTTTCTTT.

The chain combines TRBV27 with TRBJ2-7; weak D call: TRBD2 (6 bases). CDR1 is MNHEY and CDR2 is SMNVEV in the germline V gene (reference sequence). The CDR3 is made up of 14 amino acids. Trimming left V 6 bases short and J 3 bases short, with 15 bases between. The DNA of the CDR3 is TGTGCCAGCAGGCTTGGAGGGCTAGTCTACGAGCAGTACTTC. As protein: CASRLGGLVYEQYF.

The chain couples TRBV7-9 to TRBJ2-7; D gene uncertain. The germline gives CDR1 SEHNR, CDR2 FQNEAQ (reference sequence). The ends were cut back, 5 bases at V and 2 bases at J, with 13 bases in the middle. This CDR3 contains 14 residues. Here the CDR3 DNA reads TGTGCCAGCAGCACACCACAACAGACCTACGAGCAGTACTTC. Its translation: CASSTPQQTYEQYF.

This clone is medium-sized (0.01 to 0.1%) within its sample. This chain connects TRBV29-1 to TRBJ2-7; D uncertain. Trimming stripped 5 bases from V and 1 base from J, with 15 bases between. Looked up from germline, CDR1 is SQVTM and CDR2 is ANQGSEA. The CDR3 spans 14 residues. CDR3 sequence reads: CSVMGSTFSYEQYF. The CDR3 coding sequence is TGCAGCGTTATGGGCTCCACATTTTCCTACGAGCAGTACTTC.

This clone was observed a few times. V and J are TRBV5-1 and TRBJ2-3, with TRBD2 identical over 11 bases. Germline loops: CDR1 SGHRS, CDR2 YFSETQ. This CDR3 has 16 residues. Trimming removed 0 bases from V and 3 bases from J; junction bases left unmatched: 3. In DNA, the CDR3 is TGCGCCAGCAGCTTGGCGTCTAGCGGGGGGACAGATACGCAGTATTTT. This gives the protein CASSLASSGGTDTQYF.

This clone was detected once. The chain recombines TRBV5-1 with TRBJ2-3; 11 bases are a match to TRBD2. CDR1 and CDR2 from the germline V gene are SGHRS and YFSETQ. V was pared by 3 bases and J by 2 bases, with 14 bases of the junction left unmatched. CDR3 length: 19 amino acids. As DNA, the CDR3 is TGCGCCAGCAGCTCCTCGGGGGCTAGCGGGGGGCAATACACAGATACGCAGTATTTT. Translation: CASSSSGASGGQYTDTQYF.

The chain joins TRBV19 to TRBJ1-2; tentative D call: TRBD1 (6 bases). V lost 1 base to trimming and J lost 4 bases, with 22 bases between them. Germline assignment: CDR1 LNHDA and CDR2 SQIVND (reference sequence). This CDR3 spans 18 amino acids. The CDR3 reads CASSIVPHGWGQGYGYTF. CDR3 coding DNA: TGTGCCAGTAGTATAGTCCCCCATGGTTGGGGGCAGGGCTATGGCTACACCTTC.

V usage is TRBV11-3 and J usage is TRBJ2-1, with 12 nucleotides matching TRBD2. The ends lost 5 bases at V and 5 bases at J; junction bases unmatched: 4. This CDR3 has 15 amino acids. The germline V gene has CDR1 SGHNT and CDR2 YENEEA. CDR3 sequence: CASSRRLAGDNEQFF. DNA of the CDR3: TGTGCCAGCAGCCGTCGACTAGCGGGGGACAATGAGCAGTTCTTC.

This chain joins TRBV5-6 and TRBJ2-2; TRBD1 aligns across 9 bases. J was trimmed by 4 bases and V by 0 bases; bases with no gene match: 4. This CDR3 has 16 amino acids. Germline CDR1 reads SGHDT; CDR2 reads YYEEEE. The CDR3 DNA sequence: TGTGCCAGCAGCTTGGTGGGACAGGGTACCACCGGGGAGCTGTTTTTT. Its translation is CASSLVGQGTTGELFF.

This clone was detected only a few times. V is TRBV6-5 and J is TRBJ2-7; TRBD1 aligns across 7 bases. The CDR3 contains 15 residues. The J segment lost 1 base and the V segment lost 0 bases, leaving 3 bases of the junction unmatched. Germline V CDR1 and CDR2: MNHEY, SVGAGI. The CDR3 nucleotides read TGTGCCAGCAGTTACTCAGGACAGGAGTCCTACGAGCAGTACTTC. The encoded protein is CASSYSGQESYEQYF.

This clone was counted a single time. V is TRBV27 and J is TRBJ1-3, with D unclear. V lost 7 bases to trimming and J lost 2 bases, with 9 bases between them. The germline V gene has CDR1 MNHEY and CDR2 SMNVEV (reference sequence). The CDR3 totals 13 residues. The CDR3 region has the DNA TGTGCCAGCAAAAACGGTCCTGGAAACACCATATATTTT. Amino acid sequence: CASKNGPGNTIYF.

The chain combines TRBV2 with TRBJ1-4; 9 nucleotides line up with TRBD1. Germline V gene lookup returns CDR1 SNHLY and CDR2 FYNNEI. After removal of 6 bases from V and 3 bases from J, the junction contained 8 bases not matched to a gene. CDR3 length: 16 residues. CDR3 DNA sequence: TGTGCCAGCAGGGACAGGGGATTGAGGGCTAATGAAAAACTGTTTTTT. It is translated as CASRDRGLRANEKLFF.

V is TRBV5-1 and J is TRBJ2-6; D gene unclear. Trimming cost V 2 bases and J 0 bases, with 9 bases left between them. CDR3 length equals 16 residues. Germline lookup yields CDR1 SGHRS and CDR2 YFSETQ. DNA of the CDR3: TGCGCCAGCAGCTTTAATCCGGTCTCTGGGGCCAACGTCCTGACTTTC. This encodes CASSFNPVSGANVLTF. Drawing the rest from reference TRBV5-1 and TRBJ2-6, the complete variable domain is KAGVTQTPRYLIKTRGQQVTLSCSPISGHRSVSWYQQTPGQGLQFLFEYFSETQRNKGNFPGRFSGRQFSNSRSEMNVSTLELGDSALYLCASSFNPVSGANVLTFGAGSRLTVL.

The gene calls are TRBV19 and TRBJ1-5; 10 bases are shared with TRBD1. The CDR3 is 17 amino acids. Germline V CDR1 and CDR2: LNHDA, SQIVND (reference sequence). V lost 5 bases and J lost 2; bases outside the gene matches: 9. The CDR3, as DNA: TGTGCCAGTAGTCGCCTCCCCGGGACAGGGGGCAATCAGCCCCAGCATTTT. This gives the protein CASSRLPGTGGNQPQHF.

This clone has just one count. The CDR3 loop reads CASSTQGYGYTF. CDR3 in DNA: TGTGCCAGCAGTACTCAGGGCTATGGCTACACCTTC. V gene TRBV6-5 combines with J gene TRBJ1-2; D is possibly TRBD1 (5 bases). Germline loops: CDR1 MNHEY, CDR2 SVGAGI. V was shortened by 5 bases and J by 4 bases, with 8 bases between the two germline ends. CDR3 length: 12 amino acids.

This sequence joins TRBV5-4 and TRBJ2-2; 12 bases match TRBD2. From germline, CDR1 is SGHNT and CDR2 YYREEE (reference sequence). J lost 7 bases, V lost 0 bases, and 10 bases had no gene match. The CDR3 runs to 18 residues. CDR3 DNA sequence: TGTGCCAGCAGCTTGGAACCCCTAGCGGGGGGGCATGGCGGGGAGCTGTTTTTT. Amino acids: CASSLEPLAGGHGGELFF.

V gene TRBV5-1 combines with J gene TRBJ2-7; D remains unclear. The CDR3 is 13 residues long. Germline loops: CDR1 SGHRS, CDR2 YFSETQ. V lost 0 bases and J lost 3, with 7 bases in between. CDR3 region: CASSLVRSYEQYF. The DNA of the CDR3 is TGCGCCAGCAGCTTGGTGAGGAGCTACGAGCAGTACTTC.

J is TRBJ1-2 and V is TRBV7-8; tentative D call: TRBD1 (6 bases). The CDR3 runs 13 residues. V gave up 1 base and J gave up 8 bases, with 11 bases separating them. CDR1 and CDR2 (germline): SGHVS, FQNEAQ. CDR3 in DNA: TGTGCCAGCAGCTTAGAAGTCAGGGGCGGCTACACCTTC. It translates to CASSLEVRGGYTF.

The chain recombines TRBV4-3 with TRBJ1-4; 7 nucleotides match TRBD1. The germline gives CDR1 LGHNA, CDR2 YSLEER. CDR3 length: 19 amino acids. After removal of 0 bases from V and 0 bases from J, the junction contained 10 bases not matched to a gene. CDR3 nucleotide sequence: TGCGCCAGCAGCCAAGAGGTATTCCCGCAGGGGGCAACTAATGAAAAACTGTTTTTT. Translating it yields CASSQEVFPQGATNEKLFF.

The chain uses TRBV19 and TRBJ2-2; D may be TRBD1 (5 bases). V gave up 3 bases and J gave up 4 bases, with 12 bases separating them. The length of the CDR3 is 15 residues. CDR1 and CDR2 (germline): LNHDA, SQIVND (reference sequence). The CDR3 protein is CASSIGWTSTGELFF. The CDR3 DNA follows: TGTGCCAGTAGTATCGGATGGACAAGCACCGGGGAGCTGTTTTTT.

The V gene is TRBV10-1, the J gene TRBJ2-7; no definite D call. The CDR3 extends over 13 amino acids. The V gene's germline CDR1 is WNHNN and CDR2 SYGVQD (reference sequence). V was shortened by 0 bases and J by 0 bases, with 3 bases between the two germline ends. CDR3 loop: CASSESGSYEQYF. DNA for the CDR3: TGCGCCAGCAGTGAGTCCGGCTCCTACGAGCAGTACTTC.

The chain is built from TRBV27 and TRBJ1-6; D is possibly TRBD1 (5 bases). This CDR3 region has 18 residues. Germline assignment: CDR1 MNHEY and CDR2 SMNVEV (reference sequence). The V end lost 7 bases, the J end lost 0 bases, and 19 bases lay between the germline ends. The CDR3 sequence: CASNPTAGPNSYNSPLHF. The CDR3 nucleotides are TGTGCCAGCAATCCGACGGCAGGGCCTAACTCCTATAATTCACCCCTCCACTTT.

This clone was seen just once. This chain uses TRBV27 with TRBJ2-3; D is possibly TRBD2 (5 bases). This CDR3 is 16 amino acids long. CDR1 and CDR2 from the germline V gene are MNHEY and SMNVEV (reference sequence). The germline V and J ends were trimmed by 1 base and 10 bases, with 21 bases remaining between them. CDR3 nucleotide sequence: TGTGCCAGCAGTTTATTCAGTACCGGCACCCGGAGGCCGCAGTATTTT. Encoded protein: CASSLFSTGTRRPQYF.

V and J are TRBV6-6 and TRBJ2-2, with D maybe TRBD1 (5 bases). CDR3 length equals 14 residues. The V gene's germline CDR1 is MNHNY and CDR2 SVGAGI (reference sequence). V lost 7 bases and J 0 bases, leaving 9 bases between the germline ends. The CDR3: CASTDSTNTGELFF. CDR3 in DNA: TGTGCCAGCACCGACAGCACGAACACCGGGGAGCTGTTTTTT.

The rearrangement uses TRBV4-2 and TRBJ1-2; 7 positions agree with TRBD1. The germline CDR1 and CDR2 sequences are LGHNA and YNFKEQ. V trimming: 0 bases; J trimming: 5 bases; junction bases outside the gene matches: 6. The CDR3 runs to 15 residues. The CDR3 region is CASSQDDRQGYGYTF. In DNA, the CDR3 is TGTGCCAGCAGCCAAGACGACAGACAGGGATATGGCTACACCTTC.

V gene TRBV19 combines with J gene TRBJ2-2; D unresolved. This CDR3 contains 15 residues. Germline assignment: CDR1 LNHDA and CDR2 SQIVND (reference sequence). Trimming cost V 4 bases and J 0 bases, with 9 bases left between them. Here the CDR3 reads CASSRRQTNTGELFF. The CDR3 nucleotides read TGTGCCAGTAGTAGGCGGCAGACGAACACCGGGGAGCTGTTTTTT. Based on the CDR3 plus reference TRBV19 and TRBJ2-2, the full variable domain is DGGITQSPKYLFRKEGQNVTLSCEQNLNHDAMYWYRQDPGQGLRLIYYSQIVNDFQKGDIAEGYSVSREKKESFPLTVTSAQKNPTAFYLCASSRRQTNTGELFFGEGSRLTVL.